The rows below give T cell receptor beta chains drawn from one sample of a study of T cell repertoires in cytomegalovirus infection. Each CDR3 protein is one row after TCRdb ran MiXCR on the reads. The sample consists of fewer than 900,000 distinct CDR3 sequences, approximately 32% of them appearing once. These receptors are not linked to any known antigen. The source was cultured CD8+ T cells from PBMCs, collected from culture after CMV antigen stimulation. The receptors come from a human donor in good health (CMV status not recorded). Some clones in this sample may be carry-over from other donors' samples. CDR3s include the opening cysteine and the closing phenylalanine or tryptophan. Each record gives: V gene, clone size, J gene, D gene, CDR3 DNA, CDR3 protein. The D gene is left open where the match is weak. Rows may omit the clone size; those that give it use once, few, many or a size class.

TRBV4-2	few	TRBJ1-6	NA	TGTGCCAGCAGTCCTTATGCGGACGAGGGGAATTCACCCCTCCACTTT	CASSPYADEGNSPLHF
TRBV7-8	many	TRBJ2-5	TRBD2	TGTGCCAGCAGCCTTAGCGGGGAAGGAGAGACCCAGTACTTC	CASSLSGEGETQYF
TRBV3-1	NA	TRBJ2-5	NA	TGTGCCAGCAGCCTCACGTGGGAAGAGACCCAGTACTTC	CASSLTWEETQYF
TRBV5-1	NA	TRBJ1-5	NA	TGCGCCAGCAGCTTGTTTAGCGGTCAGCCCCAGCATTTT	CASSLFSGQPQHF
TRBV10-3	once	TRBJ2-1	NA	TGTGCCATCAGCGATCCAGACAGGAACCCCCTCCGGTACAATGAGCAGTTCTTC	CAISDPDRNPLRYNEQFF
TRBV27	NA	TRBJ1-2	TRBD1	TGTGCCAGCAGAGGGGGCGCCCACTATGGCTACACCTTC	CASRGGAHYGYTF
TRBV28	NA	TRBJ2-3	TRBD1	TGTGCCAGCAGTTTGGGACAGGGGGTAAGCACAGATACGCAGTATTTT	CASSLGQGVSTDTQYF
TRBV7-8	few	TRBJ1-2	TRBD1	TGTGCCAGCAGCTTTGGTCGGACAGGGTTCTATGGCTACACCTTC	CASSFGRTGFYGYTF
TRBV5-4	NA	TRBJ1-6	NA	TGTGCCAGCAGCTTAGGCCTGGGGGATTCACCCCTCCACTTT	CASSLGLGDSPLHF
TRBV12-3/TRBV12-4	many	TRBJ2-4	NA	TGTGCCAGCAGTTTAGAAGGGGAGGCCAAAAACATTCAGTACTTC	CASSLEGEAKNIQYF
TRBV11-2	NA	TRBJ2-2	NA	TGTGCCACCCTCCGTATTACCGGGACCGGGGAGCTGTTTTTT	CATLRITGTGELFF
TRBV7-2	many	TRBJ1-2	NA	TGTGCCAGCCGCGGGGGGGTATCTCCCTATGGCTACACCTTC	CASRGGVSPYGYTF
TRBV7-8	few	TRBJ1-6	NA	TGTGCCAGCAGCTTAGGCTGGGAGGTCGGTGATTCACCCCTCCACTTT	CASSLGWEVGDSPLHF
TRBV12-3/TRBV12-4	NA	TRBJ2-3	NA	TGTGCCAGCCTCGAGGGCCCCACAGATACGCAGTATTTT	CASLEGPTDTQYF
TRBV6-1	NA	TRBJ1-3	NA	TGTGCCAGCAGTCCCTGGGAGGACTCTGGAAACACCATATATTTT	CASSPWEDSGNTIYF
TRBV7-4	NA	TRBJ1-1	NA	TGTGCCAGCAGATCCCCCCAGGGTACCACTGAAGCTTTCTTT	CASRSPQGTTEAFF
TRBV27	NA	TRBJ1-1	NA	TGTGCCAGCAGTCTTACAAAAGGGAGGGCGGACACTGAAGCTTTCTTT	CASSLTKGRADTEAFF